This T cell receptor beta chain was profiled in a study of shared clonotypes between healthy human individuals. Looking at the study overall: The plates for each donor numbered three CD4 naive, three CD4 memory, two CD8 naive and one CD8 memory.

Germline V gene sequence: CDR1 LGHNA, CDR2 YNFKEQ. Trimming pared 0 bases from V and 1 base from J, leaving 17 bases between. The CDR3 spans 18 residues. Each of the donors was a healthy adult who was HIV-negative and had not had a recent acute infection or vaccination. Findings and caveats of the study: Generation probability values for non-shared clonotypes were lower than those for clonotypes shared by all four donors.

Comment on this clone: Antigen specificity is unknown.

The assay was immunoSEQ multiplex PCR, and TCRdb's table has in-frame clones only and misses some. The sample has around 2.1 million clones; about 94% are singletons. This chain links TRBV4-2 with TRBJ2-3, with D hard to call. The clonotype comes from a man between 18 and 29 years old in good health. Sequences were obtained from naive CD4+ T cells sorted from blood. Subset defined: CD45RA+ positively selected. The CDR3 loop is CASSQEGGSISRTDTQYF. The CDR3 DNA reads TGTGCCAGCAGCCAAGAGGGCGGCTCCATATCCCGCACAGATACGCAGTATTTT.